The rows below give T cell receptor beta chains drawn from one sample of a study of blood T cell repertoires in COVID-19. Measured with immunoSEQ multiplex PCR; TCRdb has only the in-frame clones, and not every one. The table lists roughly 68,000 clones, around 87% of them singletons. Specimen: peripheral blood. All receptors come from a man aged 45-60 years with active COVID-19. Both conserved end residues are part of each CDR3. A D gene is named only where the DNA matches it firmly. Clone size is given for some rows only: seen once, a few or many times, or a class if the clone is expanded.

TRBJ1-4 . . TRBV5-1 TGCGCCAGCAGCTTGGCTCCAGTTTTAGAAGCGGGAAAACTGTTTTTT CASSLAPVLEAGKLFF
TRBJ1-3 TRBD1 . TRBV6-5 TGTGCCAGCAGCGTACAGGGGACTGGAAACACCATATATTTT CASSVQGTGNTIYF
TRBJ1-1 . . TRBV7-2 TGTGCCAGCAGCTTAAGCCGGAACACTGAAGCTTTCTTT CASSLSRNTEAFF
TRBJ1-2 . . TRBV18 TGTGCCAGCTCACGGACGGGAAAATATGGCTACACCTTC CASSRTGKYGYTF
TRBJ2-1 TRBD2 . TRBV28 TGTGCCAGCAGTTTGACTAGCGGGAGGGCTTCTGAGCAGTTCTTC CASSLTSGRASEQFF
TRBJ1-3 . . TRBV7-2 TGTGCCAGCAGCCAATCAGGGGTTATCTCTGGAAACACCATATATTTT CASSQSGVISGNTIYF
TRBJ2-1 . . TRBV7-2 TGTGCCAGCAGCTTACTACAGGGCTACAATGAGCAGTTCTTC CASSLLQGYNEQFF
TRBJ2-7 . . TRBV5-6 TGTGCCAGCAGCTTGTACGGGGGATACGAGCAGTACTTC CASSLYGGYEQYF
TRBJ2-3 TRBD2 . TRBV6-2/TRBV6-3 TGTGCCAGCAGCCTTTGGACTAGCGGGGGGCGGGCAGATACGCAGTATTTT CASSLWTSGGRADTQYF
TRBJ2-3 . . TRBV28 TGTGCCAGCAGTTTAGGAGGTATCACAGATACGCAGTATTTT CASSLGGITDTQYF
TRBJ2-3 . once TRBV5-6 TGTGCCAGCAGCTGCCGGGACAGACTAGCAGATACGCAGTATTTT CASSCRDRLADTQYF
TRBJ2-1 TRBD2 . TRBV9 TGTGCCAGCAGCGCAAGCGGGACCTCTCGCAATGAGCAGTTCTTC CASSASGTSRNEQFF
TRBJ2-7 . . TRBV7-2 TGTGCCAGCAGCCCCATGGGGGGTCGGAACGAGCAGTACTTC CASSPMGGRNEQYF
TRBJ2-5 . . TRBV29-1 TGCAGCGCTCCCACCCCGGGGGACCAAGAGACCCAGTACTTC CSAPTPGDQETQYF
TRBJ2-1 . . TRBV23-1 TGCGCCAGCGCCAGCTTTGCAGGCGTAACCTACAATGAGCAGTTCTTC CASASFAGVTYNEQFF
TRBJ1-5 TRBD1 few TRBV27 TGTGCCAGCAGTTTGCGGACAGGGGACAATCAGCCCCAGCATTTT CASSLRTGDNQPQHF
TRBJ2-3 TRBD2 . TRBV7-2 TGTGCCAGCAGCATCCTAAGCGGGAGGAGCACAGATACGCAGTATTTT CASSILSGRSTDTQYF
TRBJ2-1 TRBD1 . TRBV30 TGTGCCCGACAGGGGTCGACTTACAATGAGCAGTTCTTC CARQGSTYNEQFF
TRBJ1-3 . . TRBV9 TGTGCCAGCAGCGAGGGGGTGGTAACCTCTGGAAACACCATATATTTT CASSEGVVTSGNTIYF
TRBJ2-5 TRBD1 . TRBV6-5 TGTGCCAGCAGTTACGGGACAGGGTCCATCCAAGAGACCCAGTACTTC CASSYGTGSIQETQYF
TRBJ1-2 TRBD1 . TRBV5-1 TGCGCCAGCAGCTTGGCCGGACAGGGGGCGCAGGTCTATGGCTACACCTTC CASSLAGQGAQVYGYTF
TRBJ1-1 TRBD1 . TRBV7-9 TGTGCCAGCAGCGCCATACAGGGGGCGGCCACTGAAGCTTTCTTT CASSAIQGAATEAFF
TRBJ2-3 TRBD1 . TRBV5-1 TGCGCCAGCAGCGTCCGGACAGGGCCCACAGATACGCAGTATTTT CASSVRTGPTDTQYF
TRBJ2-1 TRBD2 . TRBV4-3 TGCGCCAGCAGCCAAGATGTTGCGCGGGAGAGGGGTCAGTTCTTC CASSQDVARERGQFF
TRBJ1-1 . . TRBV5-1 TGCGCCAGCAGCTCGCAAACAGGATGGAACACTGAAGCTTTCTTT CASSSQTGWNTEAFF
TRBJ2-5 . . TRBV7-2 TGTGCCAGCAGCAATTACTTTATGGAGACCCAGTACTTC CASSNYFMETQYF
TRBJ2-1 . . TRBV3-1/TRBV3-2 TGTGCCAGCAGCCAATCCCAATACAATGAGCAGTTCTTC CASSQSQYNEQFF